Listed below are T cell receptor beta chains from one sample, sequenced in a study of T cells in narcolepsy. Libraries were prepared by immunoSEQ multiplex PCR; TCRdb keeps only in-frame clonotypes and omits some of them. The sample shows some 2,500 clones, 20% to 30% of them seen only once. For these receptors, no antigen is known. Input material: cultured CD4+ T cells from cerebrospinal fluid. The receptors originated from a human donor with narcolepsy. Each CDR3 is given with its conserved first and last residue. D genes are given only for firm matches. The size of a clone is reported for some rows only, either as once, few or many, or as a class for expanded clones.

cdr3_nt cdr3_aa d_call j_call clone_size v_call
TGCAGCGTTCGGTTGAGGGCAGGCACAGATACGCAGTATTTT CSVRLRAGTDTQYF . TRBJ2-3 . TRBV29-1
TGTGCCTGGAGCGTCGAGGAAGGAAAGACCCAGTACTTC CAWSVEEGKTQYF . TRBJ2-5 few TRBV30
TGTGCCACAGCCTTCGTTAGTAGCGGGGCAGATACGCAGTATTTT CATAFVSSGADTQYF TRBD2 TRBJ2-3 few TRBV10-3
TGTGCCAGCAGCTTACAGGGAGCGAGCTCTGAAGCTTTCTTT CASSLQGASSEAFF . TRBJ1-1 medium-sized TRBV11-3
TGTGCCAGCAGTTTTCGGACGGGGAACTATGGCTACACCTTC CASSFRTGNYGYTF . TRBJ1-2 . TRBV6-1
TGCGCCAGCAGCCAACGGGAAGGGAGACACACTGAAGCTTTCTTT CASSQREGRHTEAFF . TRBJ1-1 medium-sized TRBV4-1
TGTGCCAGCAGCCAAGATTGGCTAAACAATGAGCAGTTCTTC CASSQDWLNNEQFF . TRBJ2-1 medium-sized TRBV4-2
TGTGCCAGTAGTACCTCGCAGGGACTTAGCAATCAGCCCCAGCATTTT CASSTSQGLSNQPQHF . TRBJ1-5 . TRBV19
TGCGCCAGCAGCCAAGAAGAGCAGGGGACGAGGGAGCAGTACTTC CASSQEEQGTREQYF . TRBJ2-7 . TRBV4-3
TGTGCCAGCAGTGATTCTCAGGGGTTAAAAGTTTATGGCTACACCTTC CASSDSQGLKVYGYTF . TRBJ1-2 medium-sized TRBV2
TGTGCCAGCAGTGGACAGGTGAACACTGAAGCTTTCTTT CASSGQVNTEAFF . TRBJ1-1 . TRBV2
TGTGCCAGCAACCGACAGGACAGTGGCTACACCTTC CASNRQDSGYTF . TRBJ1-2 few TRBV6-1
TGTGCCAGCAGCTTAGACCAGGGGAATCAGCCCCAGCATTTT CASSLDQGNQPQHF . TRBJ1-5 large TRBV7-9
TGTGCCAGCAGCCATCGGACAGGGGCGCAAGAGACCCAGTACTTC CASSHRTGAQETQYF TRBD1 TRBJ2-5 . TRBV13
TGCGCCAGCAGCTTGGCCGGGACAGGGGTTGCTGGGGCCAACGTCCTGACTTTC CASSLAGTGVAGANVLTF TRBD1 TRBJ2-6 . TRBV5-1
TGTGCCAGCAGCTCCCCAGGGGGAGGAAATGAAAAACTGTTTTTT CASSSPGGGNEKLFF TRBD1 TRBJ1-4 . TRBV7-9
TGTGCCTGGAGTTTTGGGAACTATGGCTACACCTTC CAWSFGNYGYTF . TRBJ1-2 . TRBV30
TGTGCCGGGCCGGGCGCTAGCACAGATACGCAGTATTTT CAGPGASTDTQYF . TRBJ2-3 few TRBV30
TGTGCCAGCAGCAGCTCTCCTAGCGGGGGGGCAATAGATACGCAGTATTTT CASSSSPSGGAIDTQYF . TRBJ2-3 few TRBV21-1
TGCAGCGCTCGGGACAGAGATCAGCCCCAGCATTTT CSARDRDQPQHF TRBD1 TRBJ1-5 . TRBV29-1
TGTGCCAGCAGTTGGGGGAAGAATTACAACTATGGCTACACCTTC CASSWGKNYNYGYTF . TRBJ1-2 . TRBV6-5
TGTGCCTGGTGTGTAGAGGGCACCTATGGCTACACCTTC CAWCVEGTYGYTF . TRBJ1-2 few TRBV30
TGTGCCAGCAGTCTTACTCCCCCCCTCAGAGGAGGGATGAACACTGAAGCTTTCTTT CASSLTPPLRGGMNTEAFF . TRBJ1-1 . TRBV6-7
TGTGCCAGCAGCACTAGCGGGGGGGCAGAAGATACGCAGTATTTT CASSTSGGAEDTQYF TRBD2 TRBJ2-3 few TRBV11-2
TGTGCCAGCAGCCCGGCGTGGGGGGGCACAGATACGCAGTATTTT CASSPAWGGTDTQYF . TRBJ2-3 . TRBV7-9
TGCAGCGTGCTACAGACGGACACTGAAGCTTTCTTT CSVLQTDTEAFF . TRBJ1-1 few TRBV29-1
TGTGCCAGTACCAGGACAGCTAGCACAGATACGCAGTATTTT CASTRTASTDTQYF . TRBJ2-3 . TRBV19
TGTGCCAGCAGCTTGAGAAAGTCCAGGGAAAAGAGAAGTAGGAACACTGAAGCTTTCTTT CASSLRKSREKRSRNTEAFF . TRBJ1-1 . TRBV5-8
TGTGCCAGCTCACCACCAACCGGGACTAGCGGGGGGAGTTTCCCCACGTACAATGAGCAGTTCTTC CASSPPTGTSGGSFPTYNEQFF TRBD2 TRBJ2-1 . TRBV18
TGTGCCAGCAGCCCGGGAGGGGACCGCTATGGCTACACCTTC CASSPGGDRYGYTF . TRBJ1-2 few TRBV11-2
TGTGCCAGCAGCCTAGAGACAGATACGCAGTATTTT CASSLETDTQYF . TRBJ2-3 large TRBV2
TGTGCCAGCCGGGGGAGGCGGCAGGGAGACTTGGGGGCTTTCTTT CASRGRRQGDLGAFF . TRBJ1-1 . TRBV6-9
TGTGCCACCCAGGGGGGCCCGGAGACCCAGTACTTC CATQGGPETQYF . TRBJ2-5 . TRBV6-5
TGTGCCAGTAGTCGGGGTCACACCGGGGAGCTGTTTTTT CASSRGHTGELFF . TRBJ2-2 once TRBV19
TGTGCCAGCAGCTGGGGACAGGGGGCGCTTGCTTCACCCCTCCACTTT CASSWGQGALASPLHF TRBD1 TRBJ1-6 few TRBV7-2
TGTGCCAGCAGCGCGAAATGGAGTAAAGGGACAGGGGATGAGACCCAGTACTTC CASSAKWSKGTGDETQYF TRBD1 TRBJ2-5 few TRBV9
TGTGCCAGCGGTAAAGGGAGGACAGGGAAGGGGAAGAACTATGGCTACACCTTC CASGKGRTGKGKNYGYTF TRBD1 TRBJ1-2 large TRBV6-1
TGTGCCAGCAGTGAACGGCCACGCGGGGACCCTGGGGCCACTGAGTACTTC CASSERPRGDPGATEYF . TRBJ2-5 medium-sized TRBV6-1
TGTGCCAGCTGTACCGGGACAGGGGTCTACGAGCAGTACTTC CASCTGTGVYEQYF TRBD1 TRBJ2-7 large TRBV28
TGTGCCAGCAGAAAGGGGGATTCCTACGAGCAGTACTTC CASRKGDSYEQYF . TRBJ2-7 once TRBV6-1
TGTGCCAGCAGCTTGGGGACGGTTCAGTACGAGCAGTACTTC CASSLGTVQYEQYF . TRBJ2-7 . TRBV5-6
TGTGCCAGCAGCTTAGATCGGGGGCGTCGAGGGGGCTACACCTTC CASSLDRGRRGGYTF . TRBJ1-2 few TRBV7-2
TGTGCCAGCAGTTACCAAGGGGGGCGCACCGGGGAGCTGTTTTTT CASSYQGGRTGELFF . TRBJ2-2 . TRBV6-8
TGTGCCAGCAGCCCAGGGACGGCGAACACTGAAGCTTTCTTT CASSPGTANTEAFF . TRBJ1-1 once TRBV7-9
TGTGCAAGTCGCCCACAAGAGACCCAGTACTTC CASRPQETQYF . TRBJ2-5 few TRBV12-2
TGTGCCAGCAGCTTAGAGGTTAGCACCGGGGAGCTGTTTTTT CASSLEVSTGELFF . TRBJ2-2 few TRBV11-2
TGTGCCAGCAGTGCTCGGTTGGGGGTGGCCAAAAACATTCAGTACTTC CASSARLGVAKNIQYF . TRBJ2-4 . TRBV6-1
TGTGCCAGCAGCTGGGGACAGGGGGCCGGTGAAGCTTTCTTT CASSWGQGAGEAFF TRBD1 TRBJ1-1 few TRBV5-4
TGTGCCAGCAGCTTAGGGTCGCACTCCTACGAGCAGTACTTC CASSLGSHSYEQYF . TRBJ2-7 few TRBV7-2
TGTGCCAGCGGGGGTCGGGGTGACAGGGTATGTAAAAACTATGGCTACACCTTC CASGGRGDRVCKNYGYTF TRBD1 TRBJ1-2 few TRBV9
TGTGCCAGCAGCCGAGGGAGACAAGAGACCCAGTACTTC CASSRGRQETQYF . TRBJ2-5 . TRBV7-6
TGTGCCATCAGTGCAGGGGGGAGTTCCGGCACAGATACGCAGTATTTT CAISAGGSSGTDTQYF . TRBJ2-3 . TRBV6-1
TGTGCCAGCCGTTTCTCATCAGCGGCCTATTCCTACGAGCAGTACTTC CASRFSSAAYSYEQYF . TRBJ2-7 few TRBV4-2
TGTGCCAGCAGCTTAGCAGGGGCCAAAAACATTCAGTACTTC CASSLAGAKNIQYF . TRBJ2-4 medium-sized TRBV7-8
TGTGCCAGTAGTATCTTGATGGGGACAGCTGAAGCTTTCTTT CASSILMGTAEAFF TRBD1 TRBJ1-1 large TRBV19
TGCGCCAGCAGCCAACATCGACAGGTTGGGGGTTACGAGCAGTACTTC CASSQHRQVGGYEQYF . TRBJ2-7 large TRBV4-1
TGTGCCAGCAGCCTGACAGGGGCGAGCGGGGAGCTGTTTTTT CASSLTGASGELFF TRBD1 TRBJ2-2 . TRBV11-2
TGTGCCAGCAGTTACCCCGGGGGGGAAAAAAACATTCAGTACTTC CASSYPGGEKNIQYF TRBD2 TRBJ2-4 . TRBV6-5
TGTGCCAGCAGCAGGGGGACATCGAATTCACCCCTCCACTTT CASSRGTSNSPLHF . TRBJ1-6 few TRBV5-4
TGCGCCAGCAGTCCGACCGGGGGGGATCGGGACTATGGCTACACCTTC CASSPTGGDRDYGYTF . TRBJ1-2 . TRBV5-1